The present entry profiles one T cell receptor beta chain with its context. Its antigen is unidentified. These data are taken from a study of response to subunit inactivated influenza vaccine. Study-level findings and limits: The authors put forward the suggestion that each seasonal influenza vaccination may bring in only a limited number of new T cells.

TCRdb re-called the RT-PCR reads through MiXCR, storing one row per CDR3 protein. The data show 490,000 or so distinct CDR3 sequences, 6.5% to 8% seen once. Germline loops: CDR1 MNHNS, CDR2 SASEGT. Between the trimmed V and J ends, which lost 5 bases and 0 bases, there was a span of 11 bases. The CDR3 is 15 residues long. V gene TRBV6-1 combines with J gene TRBJ1-5; D not resolved. This sample comprised PBMCs from blood, obtained 23 to 25 months after vaccination. This TCR was sampled from a man in his fifties or sixties who received an inactivated influenza vaccine. CDR3 amino acids: CASSRTIYSNQPQHF. The CDR3 bases are TGTGCCAGCAGTCGTACAATATATAGCAATCAGCCCCAGCATTTT.